Below are 5 T cell receptor beta chains sequenced from a single sample in a study of cytomegalovirus exposure and HLA in healthy donors. PCR amplification relied on 60 Vbeta primers (plus 13 Jbeta primers). Profiled with immunoSEQ multiplex PCR; TCRdb holds only in-frame clones, not every one. This sample's table has 150,000 or so clones. The specimen was PBMCs. Receptors originate from a woman aged 45-59 years in good health and CMV-seronegative.

The chain carries TRBV7-9 and TRBJ1-2; tentative D call: TRBD1 (6 bases). Trimming removed 5 bases at V and 2 bases at J, with 12 bases between. The germline V gene encodes CDR1 SEHNR and CDR2 FQNEAQ (reference sequence). The CDR3 runs 14 residues. CDR3 protein: CASSDRILNYGYTF. CDR3 DNA sequence: TGTGCCAGCAGCGACAGGATCTTAAACTATGGCTACACCTTC. Full variable domain (rest looked up from reference TRBV7-9 and TRBJ1-2): DTGVSQNPRHKITKRGQNVTFRCDPISEHNRLYWYRQTLGQGPEFLTYFQNEAQLEKSRLLSDRFSAERPKGSFSTLEIQRTEQGDSAMYLCASSDRILNYGYTFGSGTRLTVV.

V usage is TRBV5-1 and J usage is TRBJ1-1, with 9 bases identical to TRBD1. Trimming at V came to 3 bases and at J to 1 base, leaving 1 base not matched to a gene. Germline CDR1 and CDR2: SGHRS and YFSETQ. There are 14 residues in the CDR3. CDR3 bases: TGCGCCAGCAGCTGGACAGGGGAGAACACTGAAGCTTTCTTT. Amino acids: CASSWTGENTEAFF.

The J gene is TRBJ2-2, the V gene TRBV5-1, with a weak D call TRBD2 (5 bases). The V end lost 1 base, the J end lost 4 bases, and 17 bases lay between the germline ends. Germline V gene lookup returns CDR1 SGHRS and CDR2 YFSETQ. This CDR3 contains 17 residues. CDR3: CASSLSGGGLATGELFF. The CDR3 region has the DNA TGCGCCAGCAGCTTGAGTGGTGGCGGGCTGGCCACCGGGGAGCTGTTTTTT.

The rearrangement links TRBV7-3 to TRBJ2-7; no firm D call. The ends were cut back, 5 bases at V and 1 base at J, with 12 bases in the middle. The V gene's germline CDR1 is SGHTA and CDR2 FQGTGA. The CDR3 is made up of 14 amino acids. CDR3 in DNA: TGTGCCAGCAGCCCGGGTAGTGGGTCCTACGAGCAGTACTTC. This gives the protein CASSPGSGSYEQYF.

The chain links TRBV11-1 to TRBJ2-7; maybe TRBD2 (5 bases). Looked up from germline, CDR1 is SGHAT and CDR2 is FQDESV (reference sequence). This CDR3 is 13 amino acids long. V was cut by 6 bases and J by 0 bases, with 9 bases left in between. This CDR3 reads CASSWTLSYEQYF. Here the CDR3 DNA reads TGTGCCAGCAGTTGGACTCTCTCCTACGAGCAGTACTTC.